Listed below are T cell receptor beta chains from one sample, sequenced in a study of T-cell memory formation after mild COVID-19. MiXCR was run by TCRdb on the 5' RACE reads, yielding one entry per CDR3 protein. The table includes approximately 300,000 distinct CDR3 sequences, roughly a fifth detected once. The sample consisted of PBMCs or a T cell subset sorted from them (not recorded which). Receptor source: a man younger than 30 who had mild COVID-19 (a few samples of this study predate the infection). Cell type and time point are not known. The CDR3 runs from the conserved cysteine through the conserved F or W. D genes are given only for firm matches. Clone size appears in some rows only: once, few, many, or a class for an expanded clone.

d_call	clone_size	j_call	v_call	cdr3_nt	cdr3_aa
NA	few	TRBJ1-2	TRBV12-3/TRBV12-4	TGTGCCAGCAGTCCCAGGTTTAGTAGAGGCTACACCTTC	CASSPRFSRGYTF
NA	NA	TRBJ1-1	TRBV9	TGTGCCAGCAGCCCCAGTGGGCAAACTGAAGCTTTCTTT	CASSPSGQTEAFF
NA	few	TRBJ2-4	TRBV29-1	TGCAGCGTTGACGAAGGAGGGGGGAGCATTCAGTACTTC	CSVDEGGGSIQYF
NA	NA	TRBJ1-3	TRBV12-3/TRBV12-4	TGTGCCAGCAGTTTAACCGCCGACAACACCATATATTTT	CASSLTADNTIYF
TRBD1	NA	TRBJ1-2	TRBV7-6	TGTGCCAGCAGCTTACGCCGGGACAGGGGAAGCAATGGCTACACCTTC	CASSLRRDRGSNGYTF
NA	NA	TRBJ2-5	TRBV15	TGTGCCACCAGCAGAGATCGGGCGATAGAGACCCAGTACTTC	CATSRDRAIETQYF
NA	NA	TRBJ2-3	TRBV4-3	TGCGCCAGCAGCCAAGTCGACTACAACACAGATACGCAGTATTTT	CASSQVDYNTDTQYF
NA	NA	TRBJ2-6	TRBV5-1	TGCGCCAGCAGAAAGGGAACGCATGGGGCCAACGTCCTGACTTTC	CASRKGTHGANVLTF
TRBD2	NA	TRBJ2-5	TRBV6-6	TGTGCCAGCAGTTACTCGGTGTTTAGCGGGGGGGAAGAGACCCAGTACTTC	CASSYSVFSGGEETQYF
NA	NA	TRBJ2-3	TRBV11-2	TGTGCCAGCAGCAACGGGGCAGGGTCACCAGATACGCAGTATTTT	CASSNGAGSPDTQYF
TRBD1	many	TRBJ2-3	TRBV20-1	TGCAGTGCCCCTATGGCAGGGGGCGGTTCAGATACGCAGTATTTT	CSAPMAGGGSDTQYF
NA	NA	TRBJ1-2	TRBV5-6	TGTGCCAGCAGCTTGTGGGAAAGTGGCTACACCTTC	CASSLWESGYTF
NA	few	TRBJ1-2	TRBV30	TGTGCCTGGAGTCCCTACCTCCGGGGGCCGCAGGATGGCTACACCTTC	CAWSPYLRGPQDGYTF
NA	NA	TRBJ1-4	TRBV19	TGTGCCAGTTCCCCGGGAGGATCAAATGAAAAACTGTTTTTT	CASSPGGSNEKLFF
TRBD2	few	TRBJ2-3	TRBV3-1	TGTGCCAGCGGACTAGGATCGGGTACGCAGTATTTT	CASGLGSGTQYF
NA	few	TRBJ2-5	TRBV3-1	TGTGCCAGCAGCCAAGTCCAGGGAGTTGGGGTAGAGACCCAGTACTTC	CASSQVQGVGVETQYF
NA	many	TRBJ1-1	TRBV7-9	TGTGCCAGCAGCCAAGGACCCAACACTGAAGCTTTCTTT	CASSQGPNTEAFF
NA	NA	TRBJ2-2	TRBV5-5	TGTGCCAGCAGCCGGTGGGGGTCCGGGGAGCTGTTTTTT	CASSRWGSGELFF
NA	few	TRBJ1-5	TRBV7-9	TGTGCCAGCAGCTTAGGCCGGGGTTCCAATCAGCCCCAGCATTTT	CASSLGRGSNQPQHF
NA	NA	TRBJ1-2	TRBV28	TGTGCCAGCAGACTCGTCGCCAGCCTCGCTAACTATGGCTACACCTTC	CASRLVASLANYGYTF
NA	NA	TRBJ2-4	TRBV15	TGTGCCACCAGCAGAGATCGACCCGACATTCAGTACTTC	CATSRDRPDIQYF
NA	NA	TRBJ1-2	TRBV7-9	TGTGCCGGAGACGACGGGGGGGGCTATGGCTACACCTTC	CAGDDGGGYGYTF
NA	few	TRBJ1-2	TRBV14	TGTGCCAGCAGCCCCGACATGGACTATGGCTACACCTTC	CASSPDMDYGYTF
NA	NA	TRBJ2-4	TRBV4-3	TGCGCCAGCAGCCAAGATCAGGGGCTCGCCGGGCCAGTGAGCATTCAGTACTTC	CASSQDQGLAGPVSIQYF
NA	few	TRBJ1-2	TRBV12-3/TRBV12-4	TGTGCCAGCAGTTTGCGCAGGGCGGCCTATGGCTACACCTTC	CASSLRRAAYGYTF
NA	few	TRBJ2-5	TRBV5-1	TGCGCCAGCAGCTTGGAAACCGCCCAAGAGACCCAGTACTTC	CASSLETAQETQYF
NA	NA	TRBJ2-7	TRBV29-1	TGCAGCGTTTTGTCCACGGGGAGCTACGAGCAGTACTTC	CSVLSTGSYEQYF
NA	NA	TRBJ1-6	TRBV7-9	TGTGCCAGCAGCTTAGAAGGGGCTGGGTCACCCCTCCACTTT	CASSLEGAGSPLHF
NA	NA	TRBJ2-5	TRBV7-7	TGTGCCAGCAGCTTATGGGGGACCCGCGGGGAGACCCAGTACTTC	CASSLWGTRGETQYF
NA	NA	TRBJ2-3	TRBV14	TGTGCCAGCAGCCTTTCGACAGATTCAGATACGCAGTATTTT	CASSLSTDSDTQYF
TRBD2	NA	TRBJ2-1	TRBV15	TGTGCCACCAGCACAAGAAGGCGGACTAGCGGCTACAATGAGCAGTTCTTC	CATSTRRRTSGYNEQFF